A selection of T cell receptor beta chains follows, all from one sample in a study of beta chain features in type 1 diabetes. Assay: immunoSEQ multiplex PCR; the TCRdb copy retains only in-frame clones and omits some. The sample carries under 850,000 clones, around an eighth recorded once. The source material was naive CD4+ T cells from blood. All receptors come from a man aged 18 to 30 with type 1 diabetes. Both conserved end residues are part of each CDR3. The D gene is left open where the match is weak. Clone sizes are given selectively: once, few, many, or a class where the clone is expanded.

clone_size,j_call,d_call,v_call,cdr3_aa,cdr3_nt
few,TRBJ2-3,TRBD1,TRBV5-1,CASSLEGTGITDTQYF,TGCGCCAGCAGCTTGGAGGGGACAGGGATCACAGATACGCAGTATTTT
few,TRBJ2-5,NA,TRBV7-2,CASSLFGQQETQYF,TGTGCCAGCAGCTTATTCGGACAGCAAGAGACCCAGTACTTC
NA,TRBJ2-2,TRBD1,TRBV7-2,CASSLMSGGNTGELFF,TGTGCCAGCAGCTTAATGTCAGGGGGGAACACCGGGGAGCTGTTTTTT
NA,TRBJ1-2,NA,TRBV6-6,CASRAISAYGYTF,TGTGCCAGCAGGGCTATTTCGGCCTATGGCTACACCTTC
NA,TRBJ1-6,NA,TRBV10-3,CAISEGVEGNDSPLHF,TGTGCCATCAGTGAGGGGGTCGAGGGAAACGATTCACCCCTCCACTTT
NA,TRBJ2-5,NA,TRBV30,CAWSEGGETQYF,TGTGCCTGGAGTGAGGGGGGGGAGACCCAGTACTTC
NA,TRBJ2-7,TRBD1,TRBV7-9,CASSRQGVPDSYEQYF,TGTGCCAGCAGCCGTCAGGGGGTACCCGATTCCTACGAGCAGTACTTC
few,TRBJ1-5,NA,TRBV20-1,CSARDTGAQHF,TGCAGTGCTAGAGATACGGGAGCCCAGCATTTT
NA,TRBJ1-5,NA,TRBV15,CATSRDLNQPQHF,TGTGCCACCAGCAGAGATCTCAATCAGCCCCAGCATTTT
few,TRBJ2-1,NA,TRBV9,CASSSRLNRKQFF,TGTGCCAGCAGCTCACGACTAAACAGGAAGCAGTTCTTC
few,TRBJ1-5,NA,TRBV2,CASKYSNQPQHF,TGTGCCAGCAAATATAGCAATCAGCCCCAGCATTTT
NA,TRBJ2-7,TRBD1,TRBV19,CASSMTGSGGNEQYF,TGTGCCAGTAGTATGACAGGGTCGGGCGGTAACGAGCAGTACTTC
NA,TRBJ1-5,TRBD1,TRBV28,CASSSTGWPQPQHF,TGTGCCAGCAGTTCGACAGGGTGGCCTCAGCCCCAGCATTTT
few,TRBJ2-3,NA,TRBV7-2,CASSLEEADTQYF,TGTGCCAGCAGCTTAGAGGAGGCAGATACGCAGTATTTT
few,TRBJ2-7,NA,TRBV21-1,CARRTGMALYEQYF,TGTGCCAGGCGAACAGGGATGGCTTTATACGAGCAGTACTTC
NA,TRBJ2-5,NA,TRBV28,CASSFPGRDTETQYF,TGTGCCAGCAGTTTCCCGGGACGGGACACGGAGACCCAGTACTTC
NA,TRBJ2-7,TRBD2,TRBV5-6,CASRRGLVYEQYF,TGTGCCAGCAGACGAGGACTAGTCTACGAGCAGTACTTC
few,TRBJ1-5,NA,TRBV27,CASSSLQGNGQPQHF,TGTGCCAGCAGTTCCTTACAGGGTAACGGCCAGCCCCAGCATTTT
NA,TRBJ1-2,TRBD1,TRBV29-1,CSVEELTLRQGLDGGYTF,TGCAGCGTTGAAGAACTCACCCTTAGACAGGGGCTGGATGGAGGCTACACCTTC
few,TRBJ2-2,TRBD1,TRBV28,CASSSTGGKGGELFF,TGTGCCAGCAGTTCCACAGGGGGCAAGGGTGGGGAGCTGTTTTTT
few,TRBJ1-2,NA,TRBV9,CASSTPGAAGYTF,TGTGCCAGCAGCACCCCAGGGGCGGCTGGCTACACCTTC
few,TRBJ2-6,NA,TRBV9,CASSVGGDVSSGANVLTF,TGTGCCAGCAGCGTAGGAGGGGACGTCAGCTCTGGGGCCAACGTCCTGACTTTC
few,TRBJ2-5,NA,TRBV2,CASSERGNQETQYF,TGTGCCAGCAGTGAAAGAGGGAACCAAGAGACCCAGTACTTC
NA,TRBJ2-3,NA,TRBV2,CASEESLATLKNTQYF,TGTGCCAGCGAGGAGTCACTAGCAACCCTTAAAAATACGCAGTATTTT
NA,TRBJ2-3,NA,TRBV10-2,CASSLGGRTDTQYF,TGCGCCAGCAGCCTAGGGGGGCGGACAGATACGCAGTATTTT
NA,TRBJ1-2,NA,TRBV2,CASSGPGDGYTF,TGTGCCAGCAGTGGCCCAGGGGATGGCTACACCTTC
NA,TRBJ2-3,TRBD2,TRBV7-2,CASSLWSGGAQNTQYF,TGTGCCAGCAGCTTATGGAGCGGGGGGGCACAGAATACGCAGTATTTT